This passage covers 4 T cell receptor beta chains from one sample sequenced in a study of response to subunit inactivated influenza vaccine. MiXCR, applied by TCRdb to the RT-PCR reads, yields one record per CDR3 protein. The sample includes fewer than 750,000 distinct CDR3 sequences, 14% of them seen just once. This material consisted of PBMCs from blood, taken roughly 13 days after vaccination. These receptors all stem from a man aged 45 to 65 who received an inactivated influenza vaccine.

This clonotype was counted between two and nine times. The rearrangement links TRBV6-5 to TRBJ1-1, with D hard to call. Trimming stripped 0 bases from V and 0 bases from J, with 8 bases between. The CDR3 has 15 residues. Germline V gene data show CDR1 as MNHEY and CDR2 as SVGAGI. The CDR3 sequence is CASSYSGRMNTEAFF. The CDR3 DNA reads TGTGCCAGCAGTTACTCGGGAAGAATGAACACTGAAGCTTTCTTT.

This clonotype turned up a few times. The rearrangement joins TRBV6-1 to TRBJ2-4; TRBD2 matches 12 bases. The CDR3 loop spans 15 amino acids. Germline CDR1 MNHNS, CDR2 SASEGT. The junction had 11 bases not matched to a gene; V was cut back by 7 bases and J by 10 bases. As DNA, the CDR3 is TGTGCCAGCACCACCGGGGGACTAGCGGGTGGGATTCAGTACTTC. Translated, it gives CASTTGGLAGGIQYF.

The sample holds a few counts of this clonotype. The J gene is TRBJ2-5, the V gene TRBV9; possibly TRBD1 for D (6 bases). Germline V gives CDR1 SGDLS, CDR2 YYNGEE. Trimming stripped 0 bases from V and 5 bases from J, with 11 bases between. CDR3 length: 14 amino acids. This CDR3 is CASSVAPRGETQYF. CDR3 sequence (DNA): TGTGCCAGCAGCGTAGCTCCGAGGGGGGAGACCCAGTACTTC.

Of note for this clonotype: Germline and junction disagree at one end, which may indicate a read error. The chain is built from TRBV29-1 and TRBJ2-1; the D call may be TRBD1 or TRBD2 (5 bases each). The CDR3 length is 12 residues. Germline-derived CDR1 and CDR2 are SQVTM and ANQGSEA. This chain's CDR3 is CSAVVWGSERVF. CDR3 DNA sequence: TGCAGCGCCGTGGTGTGGGGCTCGGAGAGGGTCTTC.